Listed below are T cell receptor beta chains from one sample, sequenced in a study of T cell repertoires and Cas9 in healthy adults. Sequencing was performed with immunoSEQ multiplex PCR; in TCRdb, only in-frame clones are kept and a portion is missing. The sample has more than 20,000 clones, 85% to 95% seen once; the top ten hold roughly 0.76%. What was sequenced was CD4+ effector T cells (CD127+, CD25-, CD137-, CD154-) from PBMCs; culture status not recorded. The receptors stem from a human donor in good health. Each CDR3 is given with its conserved first and last residue. D genes are given only for firm matches. Not every row has a clone size; where given, it reads once, few, many or a size class.

>TRBV7-8|-|TRBJ1-4|-
TGTGCCAGCAGCTCCCAGGGGATGTATGGAAAACTGTTTTTT
CASSSQGMYGKLFF
>TRBV11-2|-|TRBJ2-2|-
TGTGCCAGCAAGTTGGAGGGGGCGGGGGAACCGCGCGTCACCGGGGAGCTGTTTTTT
CASKLEGAGEPRVTGELFF
>TRBV19|-|TRBJ2-3|-
TGTGCCAGTAGTACGCCGGATACGCAGTATTTT
CASSTPDTQYF
>TRBV7-8|-|TRBJ1-2|-
TGTGCCAGCAGCCGAGCGGCCCAGGGGAACTATGGCTACACCTTC
CASSRAAQGNYGYTF
>TRBV2|-|TRBJ1-6|-
TGTGCCAGCAGTTCTGACACCTCCTATAATTCACCCCTCCACTTT
CASSSDTSYNSPLHF
>TRBV7-2|-|TRBJ2-7|-
TGTGCCAGCAGCTTAGCGTGGGGGGCCTACGAGCAGTACTTC
CASSLAWGAYEQYF
>TRBV18|-|TRBJ2-5|-
TGTGCCAGCTCACCACTTTATGGGGCTCAAGAGACCCAGTACTTC
CASSPLYGAQETQYF
>TRBV9|-|TRBJ2-3|-
TGTGCCAGCAGCTCTCGGACCCTGTCAGATACGCAGTATTTT
CASSSRTLSDTQYF
>TRBV4-3|-|TRBJ2-5|-
TGCGCCAGCAGCCGGACCGGGGGCGGGGTGGAGACCCAGTACTTC
CASSRTGGGVETQYF
>TRBV27|-|TRBJ2-1|-
TGTGCCAGCAGTTTGTCCCAACGACGGCAGCAGTTCTTC
CASSLSQRRQQFF
>TRBV7-2|-|TRBJ1-2|once
TGTGCCAGCAGCTGGTCAGGGTCCCCTAACTATGGCTACACCTTC
CASSWSGSPNYGYTF
>TRBV18|TRBD1|TRBJ1-6|-
TGTGCCAGCTCACCAATAGAGGGGACAGGGATTTCACCCCTCCACTTT
CASSPIEGTGISPLHF
>TRBV7-9|TRBD2|TRBJ2-3|-
TGTGCCAGCAGCCGCTGGGGGGTTACGACTAGCCTGAGAGCAGATACGCAGTATTTT
CASSRWGVTTSLRADTQYF
>TRBV7-3|TRBD1|TRBJ2-1|-
TGTGCCAGCAGCTTAAGGCCCGGGACAGGGGAGGGTGAGCAGTTCTTC
CASSLRPGTGEGEQFF
>TRBV11-3|-|TRBJ2-7|-
TGTGCCAGCAGATCGCCGCTGGGCGAGCAGTACTTC
CASRSPLGEQYF
>TRBV7-2|-|TRBJ1-2|once
TGTGCCAGCAGCTTAAGCAGTTCCCTCTATGGCTACACCTTC
CASSLSSSLYGYTF
>TRBV9|TRBD1|TRBJ1-1|-
TGTGCCAGCAGCGTCGAAGGACAGGGGAACACTGAAGCTTTCTTT
CASSVEGQGNTEAFF
>TRBV2|TRBD2|TRBJ2-1|-
TGTGCCAGCAGTGGTTTACTAGCGGGAAGCAATGAGCAGTTCTTC
CASSGLLAGSNEQFF
>TRBV4-2|-|TRBJ1-1|-
TGTGCCAGCAGCCAAGAAAGAGGAGGCACTGAAGCTTTCTTT
CASSQERGGTEAFF
>TRBV27|-|TRBJ1-1|few
TGTGCCAGCAGTTTAACCCCCTCGACAGGTATGAACACTGAAGCTTTCTTT
CASSLTPSTGMNTEAFF
>TRBV7-6|TRBD1|TRBJ2-2|-
TGTGCCAGCAGCTCCCAACTCCCGGGACAGGGTCCCGGGGAGCTGTTTTTT
CASSSQLPGQGPGELFF
>TRBV19|-|TRBJ1-5|-
TGTGCCAGTAGTATAGCGGGTAGGGGGATCCAGCCCCAGCATTTT
CASSIAGRGIQPQHF
>TRBV30|-|TRBJ1-2|once
TGTGCCTTTTCTCAGACAAGTGGCTACACCTTC
CAFSQTSGYTF
>TRBV5-1|-|TRBJ1-1|-
TGCGCCAGCAGCCAAGTAAGGGCGAGCACTGAAGCTTTCTTT
CASSQVRASTEAFF
>TRBV19|-|TRBJ2-6|-
TGTGCCAGCTCAATCGGCCTGGAGGCCAACGTCCTGACTTTC
CASSIGLEANVLTF
>TRBV2|TRBD1|TRBJ1-4|once
TGTGCCAGCAGTGGGGACAGGGGATATGAAAAACTGTTTTTT
CASSGDRGYEKLFF
>TRBV19|-|TRBJ1-5|-
TGTGCCAGTAGTATACCCCCCGGGACTTTAAATCAGCCCCAGCATTTT
CASSIPPGTLNQPQHF
>TRBV19|-|TRBJ2-7|-
TGTGCCAGTAGTGGGGCGGACTTCTACGAGCAGTACTTC
CASSGADFYEQYF
>TRBV5-4|-|TRBJ1-4|-
TGCGCCAGCAGCCGCGGGGCCACTCTGGGGGAAAAACTGTTTTTT
CASSRGATLGEKLFF
>TRBV19|-|TRBJ1-5|-
TGTGCCAGTAGTATCGGTTCGGGGCAGGGTCAGCCCCAGCATTTT
CASSIGSGQGQPQHF
>TRBV7-2|TRBD2|TRBJ2-5|-
TGTGCCAGCAGCCACCGTAGCGGGAGTGGAGAGACCCAGTACTTC
CASSHRSGSGETQYF
>TRBV11-1|TRBD1|TRBJ2-3|-
TGTGCCAGCAGCCTAAGGGGGCCGGGACGCCGCACAGATACGCAGTATTTT
CASSLRGPGRRTDTQYF
>TRBV23-1|TRBD1|TRBJ1-1|-
TGCGCCAGCAGTCAACAGACGGGACAGGAAGACACTGAAGCTTTCTTT
CASSQQTGQEDTEAFF
>TRBV19|-|TRBJ2-5|-
TGTGCCAGTAGTACCGCACGCCAAGAGACCCAGTACTTC
CASSTARQETQYF
>TRBV7-2|-|TRBJ1-5|-
TGTGCCAGCAGCCTCGGGCAGGGTAATCAGCCCCAGCATTTT
CASSLGQGNQPQHF
>TRBV7-2|-|TRBJ1-3|-
TGTGCCAGCAGCTTTCCTGTAGGGGGAGGAAACACCATATATTTT
CASSFPVGGGNTIYF
>TRBV27|TRBD1|TRBJ2-6|-
TGTGCCAGCAGTTTTGACAGGGGCACAGGGGCCAACGTCCTGACTTTC
CASSFDRGTGANVLTF